This T cell receptor beta chain was sequenced in a study of blood T cell repertoires in COVID-19. Overall study context: There were acute and convalescent COVID-19 samples, and they came from the United States, Italy and Spain. The analysed material was cDNA or gDNA that came from T cells, B-cell-depleted T cells, or PBMCs.

The CDR3 sequence is 12 residues long. The V gene's germline CDR1 is SGHRS and CDR2 YFSETQ. The V and J ends lost 4 bases and 1 base respectively, with 6 bases between them. The authors' processing: Reference gene primer amplification in the assay estimated nucleated cell counts. The data were produced by immunoSEQ multiplex PCR, yet TCRdb's version contains in-frame clones alone and is incomplete. That table is the source of V, J and clone size, and D and trimming were worked out from the DNA. The sample lists 50,000 to 60,000 clones; roughly 80% were seen once. The clonotype comes from a human donor in a cohort sampled during active or convalescent COVID-19. Material: peripheral blood. The chain uses TRBV5-1 and TRBJ2-7; D is uncertain. The DNA of the CDR3 is TGCGCCAGCAGCGGGCTGTCCTACGAGCAGTACTTC. Amino acids: CASSGLSYEQYF.